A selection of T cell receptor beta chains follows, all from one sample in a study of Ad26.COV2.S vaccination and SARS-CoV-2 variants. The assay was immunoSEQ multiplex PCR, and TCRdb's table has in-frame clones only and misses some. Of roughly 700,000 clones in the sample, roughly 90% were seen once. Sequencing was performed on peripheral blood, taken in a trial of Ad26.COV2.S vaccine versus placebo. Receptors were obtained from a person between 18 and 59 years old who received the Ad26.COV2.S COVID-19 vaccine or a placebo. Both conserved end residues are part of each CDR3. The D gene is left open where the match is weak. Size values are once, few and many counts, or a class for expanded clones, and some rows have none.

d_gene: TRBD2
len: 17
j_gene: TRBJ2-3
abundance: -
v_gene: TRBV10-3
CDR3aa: CAISELETSSRTDTQYF
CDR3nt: TGTGCCATCAGTGAGTTGGAGACTAGCAGCCGCACAGATACGCAGTATTTT

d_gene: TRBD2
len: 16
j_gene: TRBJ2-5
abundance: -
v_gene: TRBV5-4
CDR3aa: CASSTGTTRFQETQYF
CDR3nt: TGTGCCAGCAGCACGGGGACTACCCGCTTCCAAGAGACCCAGTACTTC

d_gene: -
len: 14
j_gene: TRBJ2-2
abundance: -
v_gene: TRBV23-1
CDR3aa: CASSQSINTGELFF
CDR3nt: TGCGCCAGCAGTCAATCGATCAACACCGGGGAGCTGTTTTTT

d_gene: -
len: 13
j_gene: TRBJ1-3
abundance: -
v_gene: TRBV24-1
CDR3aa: CATSPSSGNTIYF
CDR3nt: TGTGCCACCAGTCCCAGCTCTGGAAACACCATATATTTT

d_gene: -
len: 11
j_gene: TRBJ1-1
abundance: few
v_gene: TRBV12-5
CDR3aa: CASGLGHEAFF
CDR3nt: TGTGCTAGTGGTTTAGGTCATGAAGCTTTCTTT

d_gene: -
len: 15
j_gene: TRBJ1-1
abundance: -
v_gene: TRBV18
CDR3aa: CASSPFISGDTEAFF
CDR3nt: TGTGCCAGCTCACCTTTTATTTCTGGGGACACTGAAGCTTTCTTT

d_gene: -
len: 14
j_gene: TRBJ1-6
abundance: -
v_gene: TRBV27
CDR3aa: CASSLWTGNSPLHF
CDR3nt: TGTGCCAGCAGTTTATGGACGGGGAATTCACCCCTCCACTTT

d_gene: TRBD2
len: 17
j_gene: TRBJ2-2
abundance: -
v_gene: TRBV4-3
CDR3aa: CASSQGHSGGAHGELFF
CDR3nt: TGCGCCAGCAGCCAAGGACATAGCGGGGGGGCCCACGGGGAGCTGTTTTTT

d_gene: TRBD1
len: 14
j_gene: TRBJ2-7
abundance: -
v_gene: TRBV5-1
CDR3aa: CASSWGTGHYEQYF
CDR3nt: TGCGCCAGCAGCTGGGGGACAGGGCACTACGAGCAGTACTTC

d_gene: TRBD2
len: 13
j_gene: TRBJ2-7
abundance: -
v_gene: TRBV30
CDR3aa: CAWDGGVIDEQYF
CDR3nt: TGTGCCTGGGACGGGGGGGTGATCGACGAGCAGTACTTC

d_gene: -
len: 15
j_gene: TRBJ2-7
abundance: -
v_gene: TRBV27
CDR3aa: CASSLAGQGPIEQYF
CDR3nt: TGTGCCAGCAGCCTGGCGGGCCAGGGGCCTATCGAGCAGTACTTC

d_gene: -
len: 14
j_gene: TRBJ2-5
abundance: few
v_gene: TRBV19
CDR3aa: CASSRETSRETQYF
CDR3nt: TGTGCCAGTAGCAGGGAAACGAGCCGAGAGACCCAGTACTTC

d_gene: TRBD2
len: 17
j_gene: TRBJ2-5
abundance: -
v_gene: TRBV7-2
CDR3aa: CASSLAWQRGALETQYF
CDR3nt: TGTGCCAGCAGCTTAGCGTGGCAGCGGGGGGCCCTAGAGACCCAGTACTTC

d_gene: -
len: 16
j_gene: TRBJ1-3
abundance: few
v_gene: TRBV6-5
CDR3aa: CASSYSHLRTGNTIYF
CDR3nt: TGTGCCAGCAGTTACTCGCATCTGAGAACTGGAAACACCATATATTTT

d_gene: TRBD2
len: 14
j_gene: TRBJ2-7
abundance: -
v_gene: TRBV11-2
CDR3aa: CASSLGGGIYEQYF
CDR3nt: TGTGCCAGCAGCTTAGGCGGGGGGATATACGAGCAGTACTTC

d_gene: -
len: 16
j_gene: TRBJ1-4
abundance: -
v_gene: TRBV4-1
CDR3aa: CASSQAEGSTNEKLFF
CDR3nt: TGCGCCAGCAGCCAAGCGGAGGGTTCAACTAATGAAAAACTGTTTTTT

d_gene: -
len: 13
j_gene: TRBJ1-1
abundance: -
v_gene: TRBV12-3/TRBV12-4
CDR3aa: CASSGTSNTEAFF
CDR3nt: TGTGCCAGCAGTGGGACATCGAACACTGAAGCTTTCTTT

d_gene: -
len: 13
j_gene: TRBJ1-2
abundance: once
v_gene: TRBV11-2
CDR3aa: CASSLDLVVGYTF
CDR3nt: TGTGCCAGCAGCTTAGATCTAGTCGTCGGCTACACCTTC

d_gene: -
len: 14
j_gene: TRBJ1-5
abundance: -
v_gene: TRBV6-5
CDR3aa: CASRAGYSNQPQHF
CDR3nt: TGTGCCAGCAGAGCGGGTTATAGCAATCAGCCCCAGCATTTT

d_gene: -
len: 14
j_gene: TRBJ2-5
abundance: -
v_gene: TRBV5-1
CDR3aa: CASSLDPSQETQYF
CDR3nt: TGCGCCAGCAGCTTGGATCCCAGCCAAGAGACCCAGTACTTC

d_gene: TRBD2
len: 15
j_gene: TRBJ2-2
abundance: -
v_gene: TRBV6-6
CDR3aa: CASRPGTSGTGELFF
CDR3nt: TGTGCCAGCAGGCCCGGGACTAGCGGTACCGGGGAGCTGTTTTTT

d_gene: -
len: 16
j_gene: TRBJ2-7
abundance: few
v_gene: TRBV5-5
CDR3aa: CASSLGPLGQRWEQYF
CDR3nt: TGTGCCAGCAGCTTGGGCCCCCTAGGACAAAGGTGGGAGCAGTACTTC

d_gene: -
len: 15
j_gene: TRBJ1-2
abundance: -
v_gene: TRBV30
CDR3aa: CAWSGQYDSLYGYTF
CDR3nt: TGTGCCTGGAGTGGACAGTACGACTCATTATATGGCTACACCTTC

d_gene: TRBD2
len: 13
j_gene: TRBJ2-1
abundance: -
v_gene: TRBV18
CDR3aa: CASSIGGSNEQFF
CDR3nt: TGTGCCAGCTCAATCGGGGGGAGCAATGAGCAGTTCTTC

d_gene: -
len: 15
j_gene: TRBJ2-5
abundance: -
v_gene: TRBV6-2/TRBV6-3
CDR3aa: CASSGGAAGEETQYF
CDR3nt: TGTGCCAGCAGCGGGGGAGCGGCAGGGGAAGAGACCCAGTACTTC

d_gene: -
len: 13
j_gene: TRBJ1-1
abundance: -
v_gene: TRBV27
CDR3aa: CASSHGVNTEAFF
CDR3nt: TGTGCCAGCAGTCACGGGGTGAACACTGAAGCTTTCTTT

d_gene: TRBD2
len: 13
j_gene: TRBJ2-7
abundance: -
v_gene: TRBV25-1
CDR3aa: CASIVAGGDEQYF
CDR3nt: TGTGCCAGCATAGTAGCGGGAGGCGACGAGCAGTACTTC

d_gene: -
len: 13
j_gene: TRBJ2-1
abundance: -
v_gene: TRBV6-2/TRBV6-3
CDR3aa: CASSYGQSREQFF
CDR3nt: TGTGCCAGCAGTTACGGACAGTCTCGTGAGCAGTTCTTC

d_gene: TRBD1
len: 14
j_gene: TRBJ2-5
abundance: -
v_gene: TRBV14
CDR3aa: CASSIRTGVETQYF
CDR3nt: TGTGCCAGCAGCATCAGGACAGGTGTGGAGACCCAGTACTTC

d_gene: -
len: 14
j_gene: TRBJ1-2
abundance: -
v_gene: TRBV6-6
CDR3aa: CASLLGAGNYGYTF
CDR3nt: TGTGCCAGCCTCCTCGGTGCAGGGAACTATGGCTACACCTTC

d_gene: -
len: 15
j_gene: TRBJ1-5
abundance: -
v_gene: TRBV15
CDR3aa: CATGRDGGGTQPQHF
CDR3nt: TGTGCCACCGGCAGAGACGGGGGAGGTACTCAGCCCCAGCATTTT

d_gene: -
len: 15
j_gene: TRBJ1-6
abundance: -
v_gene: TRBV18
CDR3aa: CASSPAGSYNSPLHF
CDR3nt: TGTGCCAGCTCACCGGCCGGTTCCTATAATTCACCCCTCCACTTT

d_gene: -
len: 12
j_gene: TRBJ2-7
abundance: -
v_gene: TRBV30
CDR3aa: CAWSPDTLGQYF
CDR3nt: TGTGCCTGGAGTCCCGACACTCTCGGGCAGTACTTC

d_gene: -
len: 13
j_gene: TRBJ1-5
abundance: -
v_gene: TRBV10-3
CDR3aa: CAISVGVGQPQHF
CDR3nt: TGTGCCATCAGTGTGGGGGTAGGTCAGCCCCAGCATTTT

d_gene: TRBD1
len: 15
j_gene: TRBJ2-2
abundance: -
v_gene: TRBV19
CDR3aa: CASRLGGRNTGELFF
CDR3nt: TGTGCCAGTAGATTAGGGGGCCGGAACACCGGGGAGCTGTTTTTT

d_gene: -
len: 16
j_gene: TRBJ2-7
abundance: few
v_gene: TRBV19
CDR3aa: CASSIGGRTASYEQYF
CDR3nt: TGTGCCAGTAGTATCGGAGGCAGGACCGCCTCCTACGAGCAGTACTTC

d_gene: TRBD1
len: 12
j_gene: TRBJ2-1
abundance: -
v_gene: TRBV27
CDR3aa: CASQGQYNEQFF
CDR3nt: TGTGCCAGCCAGGGACAGTACAATGAGCAGTTCTTC

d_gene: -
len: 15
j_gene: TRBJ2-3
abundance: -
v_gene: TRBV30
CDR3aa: CAWNRFQRSTDTQYF
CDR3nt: TGTGCCTGGAACCGTTTCCAGCGGAGCACAGATACGCAGTATTTT

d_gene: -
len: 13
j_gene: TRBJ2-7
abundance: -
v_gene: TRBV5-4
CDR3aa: CASSWASLGEQYF
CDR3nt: TGTGCCAGCAGTTGGGCTTCTCTTGGCGAGCAGTACTTC

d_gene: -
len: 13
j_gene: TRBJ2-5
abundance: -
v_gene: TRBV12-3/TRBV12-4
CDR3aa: CASTQGPLTTQYF
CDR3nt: TGTGCCAGCACCCAGGGGCCGCTAACGACCCAGTACTTC

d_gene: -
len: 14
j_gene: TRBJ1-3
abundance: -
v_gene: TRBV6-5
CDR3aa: CASSYTGAGNTIYF
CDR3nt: TGTGCCAGCAGTTATACCGGAGCTGGAAACACCATATATTTT

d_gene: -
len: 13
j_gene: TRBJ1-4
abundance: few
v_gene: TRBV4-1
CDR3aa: CASSPGGDEKLFF
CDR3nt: TGCGCCAGCAGTCCCGGGGGGGACGAAAAACTGTTTTTT

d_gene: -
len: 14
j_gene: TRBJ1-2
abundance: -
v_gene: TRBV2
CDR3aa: CASSELQSNYGYTF
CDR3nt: TGTGCCAGCAGTGAGCTACAGTCTAACTATGGCTACACCTTC

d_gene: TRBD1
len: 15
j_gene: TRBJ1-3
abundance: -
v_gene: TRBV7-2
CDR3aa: CASSSQGGGGNTIYF
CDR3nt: TGTGCCAGCAGTTCTCAGGGGGGTGGTGGAAACACCATATATTTT

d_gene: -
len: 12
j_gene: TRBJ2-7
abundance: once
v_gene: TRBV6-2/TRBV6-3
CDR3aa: CASSYQRYEQYF
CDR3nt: TGTGCCAGCAGTTATCAAAGGTACGAGCAGTACTTC

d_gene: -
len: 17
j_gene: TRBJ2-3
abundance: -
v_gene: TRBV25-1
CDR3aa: CASRKPGLCKFTDTQYF
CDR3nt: TGTGCCAGCAGAAAACCGGGACTCTGTAAATTCACAGATACGCAGTATTTT

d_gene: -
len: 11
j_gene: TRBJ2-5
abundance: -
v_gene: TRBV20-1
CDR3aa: CSALRGETQYF
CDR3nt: TGCAGTGCACTTCGAGGGGAGACCCAGTACTTC